This TCR beta chain stems from a study of shared clonotypes between healthy human individuals. Whole-study findings and limits: With few donors, the genetic and exposure-history diversity represented was limited.

Details on this clone: No antigen is known for it.

Trimming stripped 1 base from V and 0 bases from J, with 6 bases between. CDR3 length: 15 amino acids. CDR1 is SEHNR, CDR2 FQNEAQ, per germline (reference sequence). Method: immunoSEQ multiplex PCR; TCRdb's copy keeps in-frame clones and lacks some. This table holds about half a million clones, roughly three quarters found once. Sequencing was done on a sample of PBMCs. The J gene is TRBJ2-2, the V gene TRBV7-9; D gene unclear. The TCR was taken from a woman aged 40 to 49 in good health. Some clones in this sample may be carry-over from other donors' samples. The CDR3 loop is CASSLDISNTGELFF. CDR3 bases: TGTGCCAGCAGCTTAGACATATCGAACACCGGGGAGCTGTTTTTT.